This TCR beta chain is from a study of blood T cell repertoires in COVID-19. The protocol was immunoSEQ multiplex PCR, while the TCRdb copy is restricted to in-frame clones and leaves out a portion. Of around 220,000 clones detected, roughly 87% appear once; the ten largest clones hold under 2.5%. This sequence was found in a man aged 35 to 55 with active or convalescent COVID-19. The sample taken for sequencing was peripheral blood.

The CDR3 DNA is TGTGCCAGCGGACAGGACAGGGCGAACACCGGGGAGCTGTTTTTT. It translates to CASGQDRANTGELFF. This chain connects TRBV2 to TRBJ2-2; 8 bases fit TRBD1. The germline CDR1 and CDR2 sequences are SNHLY and FYNNEI. The CDR3 is made up of 15 amino acids. V shed 8 bases, J shed 0 bases, and the junction held 5 bases outside the gene matches.